The T cell receptor (beta chain) described here comes from a study of cytomegalovirus exposure and HLA in healthy donors. Findings and caveats of the study: Earlier analysis looked at TCR beta V segments, and most were productive about 87% or about 30% of the time. Follow-up analysis found HLA locus-dependent TCR association rates, highest for DRB1 and lowest for HLA-C. HLA-A and HLA-B allele assignments for most subjects were reportedly predicted accurately using TCR beta sequences. Among TCR beta chains, those listed as cytomegalovirus-associated numbered more than 150.

The PCR had 60 Vbeta and 13 Jbeta primers. Clones were read by immunoSEQ multiplex PCR, and TCRdb kept only the in-frame ones, dropping some. This sample has over 130,000 clones, with around 65% found just once. This CDR3 region has 12 residues. V lost 5 bases to trimming and J lost 5 bases, with 9 bases between them. The germline CDR1 and CDR2 sequences are SGHAT and FQDESV (reference sequence). This clone was found once. Its antigen is still unknown. The receptor comes from a male donor in good health and CMV-seronegative. Sequenced sample: PBMCs. The chain links TRBV11-1 to TRBJ1-2; unclear D gene. The CDR3 coding sequence is TGTGCCAGCAGCCTCGGGGATTATGGCTACACCTTC. This gives the protein CASSLGDYGYTF.